These T cell receptor beta chains were read from a single sample in a study of radiotherapy plus CTLA-4 blockade in lung cancer. Repertoires were generated with immunoSEQ multiplex PCR, while TCRdb's copy carries only in-frame clones and drops some. Here the sample spans over 80,000 clones, roughly four fifths being singletons. The sequencing used peripheral blood, collected from a patient treated with radiotherapy plus ipilimumab. These receptors all come from a human donor with non-small cell lung cancer who had stable disease on radiotherapy plus ipilimumab. CDR3s include the opening cysteine and the closing phenylalanine or tryptophan.

CDR3 length	J gene	V gene	CDR3 protein
17	TRBJ1-1	TRBV7-9	CASSFPGQAPSNTEAFF
15	TRBJ1-2	TRBV18	CASSPGTESNYGYTF
13	TRBJ2-1	TRBV11-2	CASTLDRGDEQFF
17	TRBJ1-2	TRBV5-1	CASSQTKGHTFNYGYTF
16	TRBJ2-7	TRBV2	CASSEMFASYPDEQYF
15	TRBJ2-7	TRBV19	CASTRLAGGVYEQYF
14	TRBJ2-5	TRBV6-5	CASSYDSGGGTQYF
22	TRBJ1-3	TRBV5-1	CASSRSPGGASTLPTSGNTIYF
12	TRBJ2-3	TRBV7-2	CASSLMPDTQYF
15	TRBJ2-4	TRBV25-1	CASSVSRGPKNIQYF
14	TRBJ1-2	TRBV27	CASSLGRGSYGYTF
14	TRBJ2-5	TRBV4-1	CASSQSLGQETQYF
15	TRBJ2-1	TRBV2	CASSVTPRLNNEQFF
13	TRBJ2-7	TRBV5-5	CASSLGHLYEQYF
14	TRBJ2-1	TRBV29-1	CSAVLGTGINEQFF
14	TRBJ1-2	TRBV5-1	CASSLAGGRYGYTF
15	TRBJ2-1	TRBV5-1	CASSLGYSGLKEQFF
15	TRBJ2-4	TRBV19	CASTPGTGAKNIQYF
14	TRBJ2-3	TRBV7-2	CASTSAGATDTQYF
15	TRBJ2-2	TRBV5-1	CASSLEGGNTGELFF
14	TRBJ2-7	TRBV7-6	CASSLSGVIYEQYF
14	TRBJ1-1	TRBV29-1	CSVPSTGVNTEAFF